This TCR beta chain stems from a study of somatic mutations in cytotoxic T cells in rheumatoid arthritis. Study conclusions and caveats: The study found that the largest CD8+ clone exceeded 20% of CD8+ cells in about an eighth of the roughly 65 patients. CD8+ clonality rose with age in rheumatoid arthritis patients, not healthy controls. Significant differences in CD8+ T-cell clonality were not found between rheumatoid arthritis patients and healthy controls (age-matched).

Generated by immunoSEQ multiplex PCR, the TCRdb table keeps only in-frame clones and is missing some. The data show some 18,000 clones, around four fifths seen once. On this clone itself: Its antigen is as yet unknown.

V was clipped by 0 bases and J by 0 bases; unmatched bases: 15. In germline, CDR1 is MNHEY, CDR2 SMNVEV (reference sequence). This CDR3 comprises 20 residues. The source of this sequence is an adult with rheumatoid arthritis. Sequenced sample: CD8+ T cells sorted from blood. V usage is TRBV27 and J usage is TRBJ2-3; 7 bases line up with TRBD2. The CDR3 DNA reads as TGTGCCAGCAGTTTATCTCTAGGAGGGCTAGCGGTATATAGCACAGATACGCAGTATTTT. Protein product: CASSLSLGGLAVYSTDTQYF.